This record concerns one TCR beta chain sequence. The CDR3 has 13 residues. The V segment lost 2 bases and the J segment 9 bases; nucleotides outside the gene matches: 7. Germline CDR1 is ENHRY and CDR2 is SYGVKD. This sample is drawn from a study of STAT5B mutations in CD4+ large granular lymphocyte leukemia. The data were produced by immunoSEQ multiplex PCR, yet TCRdb's version contains in-frame clones alone and is incomplete. The top ten clones hold approximately 4.7% of a sample with roughly 34,000 clones, 75% to 85% of them seen once. The V call is TRBV10-3, the J call TRBJ2-7; 7 nucleotides match TRBD1. This TCR derives from a human donor in good health. Sequences were obtained from CD4+ T cells from blood buffy coats. CDR3 sequence: CAISEGQVFGQYF. CDR3 coding DNA: TGTGCCATCAGTGAGGGACAGGTCTTCGGGCAGTACTTC.